What follows are 23 T cell receptor beta chains derived from one specimen sequenced in a study of OX40 agonist ivuxolimab in advanced cancers. Only in-frame clones appear in the TCRdb table, and some are missing; sequencing was by immunoSEQ multiplex PCR. The sample consists of fewer than 80,000 clones, around 88% of them appearing once. Sequenced material: CD4+ or CD8+ T cells sorted from blood, taken in a trial of the OX40 agonist ivuxolimab. The receptors here all came from an adult with an advanced solid tumor such as melanoma, head and neck, liver or kidney cancer.

V and J are TRBV27 and TRBJ1-6; D perhaps matches TRBD1 (6 bases). There are 18 residues in the CDR3. The germline gives CDR1 MNHEY, CDR2 SMNVEV (reference sequence). V lost 1 base and J 0 bases, leaving 13 bases between the germline ends. CDR3 region: CASSLYGQLSSYNSPLHF. Written as DNA, the CDR3 is TGTGCCAGCAGTTTATACGGACAGCTGAGCTCCTATAATTCACCCCTCCACTTT.

The genes are TRBV2 and TRBJ1-2, with D uncertain. Germline V gene lookup returns CDR1 SNHLY and CDR2 FYNNEI. Trimming took off 4 bases at V and 3 bases at J, with 18 bases between the two ends. This CDR3 contains 16 residues. The chain's CDR3 is CASSAQRSGYDYGYTF. The CDR3 DNA is TGTGCCAGCAGTGCCCAAAGGTCGGGGTATGACTATGGCTACACCTTC.

The chain combines TRBV11-3 with TRBJ1-2; D may be TRBD1 (5 bases). In germline, CDR1 is SGHNT, CDR2 YENEEA. This CDR3 has 13 residues. V was pared by 2 bases and J by 6 bases, with 10 bases between. CDR3 coding DNA: TGTGCCAGCAGCTTACCGGGGGGGGATGGCTACACCTTC. Translated, it gives CASSLPGGDGYTF.

This clone has just one count. CDR3 amino acids: CSVGSDNTEAFF. In DNA form, the CDR3 reads TGCAGCGTTGGCAGTGATAACACTGAAGCTTTCTTT. The chain is built from TRBV29-1 and TRBJ1-1; D gene ambiguous. Germline CDR1 is SQVTM and CDR2 is ANQGSEA. V lost 4 bases and J 2 bases, leaving 8 bases between the germline ends. The CDR3 runs 12 residues.

This sequence joins TRBV2 and TRBJ2-5, with 8 bases that match TRBD2. In germline, CDR1 is SNHLY, CDR2 FYNNEI. CDR3 size: 16 residues. The V and J ends lost 4 bases and 1 base, in that order; junction bases with no gene match: 8. CDR3 residues: CASSAVAGGSQETQYF. The DNA of the CDR3 is TGTGCCAGCAGTGCAGTGGCGGGGGGCTCCCAAGAGACCCAGTACTTC.

This clone rates as medium-sized. V usage is TRBV10-3 and J usage is TRBJ2-7; maybe TRBD1 (5 bases). This CDR3 region has 12 residues. CDR1 is ENHRY, CDR2 SYGVKD, per germline. The V end lost 10 bases, the J end lost 3 bases, and 13 bases lay between the germline ends. CDR3 residues: CATATANYEQYF. Written as DNA, the CDR3 is TGTGCCACGGCGACAGCCAACTACGAGCAGTACTTC.

A few counts support this clone. J is TRBJ1-2 and V is TRBV2; no clear D. Per germline, CDR1 SNHLY and CDR2 FYNNEI. V was shortened by 4 bases and J by 2 bases, with 8 bases between the two germline ends. This CDR3 is 13 amino acids long. As DNA, the CDR3 is TGTGCCAGCAGTGGGGAGTTAAACTATGGCTACACCTTC. This gives the protein CASSGELNYGYTF.

The rearrangement links TRBV7-9 to TRBJ2-1; perhaps TRBD1 as D (5 bases). Trimming removed 5 bases from V and 5 bases from J, with 25 bases in between. This CDR3 region has 18 residues. CDR1 and CDR2 (germline): SEHNR, FQNEAQ (reference sequence). CDR3 sequence: CASSQGGQRSSTNNEQFF. CDR3 bases: TGTGCCAGCAGCCAGGGTGGACAAAGGAGCTCCACGAACAATGAGCAGTTCTTC.

CDR3 sequence: CASSRAPGGQFF. CDR3 nucleotide sequence: TGTGCCAGCAGCAGGGCCCCCGGGGGGCAGTTCTTC. V gene TRBV21-1 combines with J gene TRBJ2-1; no check of the table's D call, TRBD2, against the DNA was made. TRBV21-1 is labeled a pseudogene. The CDR3 has 12 residues.

CDR3 amino acids: CASSIEGHQRAFF. The CDR3 DNA follows: TGTGCCAGTAGTATAGAGGGACACCAACGAGCTTTCTTT. This sequence joins TRBV19 and TRBJ1-1, with D possibly being TRBD1 (6 bases). V lost 0 bases and J lost 10, with 12 bases in between. From germline, CDR1 is LNHDA and CDR2 SQIVND (reference sequence). This CDR3 comprises 13 residues.

CDR3: CASSPRGTEYPNTGELFF. The CDR3 DNA is TGCGCCAGCAGCCCCCGTGGGACAGAGTACCCGAACACCGGGGAGCTGTTTTTT. The J gene is TRBJ2-2, the V gene TRBV5-1; 7 positions match TRBD1. This CDR3 has 18 residues. V was clipped by 4 bases and J by 0 bases; unmatched bases: 12. The germline V gene encodes CDR1 SGHRS and CDR2 YFSETQ.

This sequence joins TRBV6-1 and TRBJ1-1; D is unclear. The germline V gene encodes CDR1 MNHNS and CDR2 SASEGT. The CDR3 spans 12 residues. Trimming stripped 6 bases from V and 2 bases from J, with 7 bases between. CDR3 in amino acids: CASRPRNTEAFF. The CDR3 bases are TGTGCCAGCAGGCCCCGCAACACTGAAGCTTTCTTT.

Only one count was recorded for this clone. J is TRBJ2-3 and V is TRBV11-2; the match to TRBD1 covers 9 bases. Trimming took 5 bases from V and 12 from J; bases not matched to a gene: 12. CDR1 SGHAT and CDR2 FQNNGV come from the germline V gene. There are 14 residues in the CDR3. CDR3 in amino acids: CASSIFSGQGKQYF. The CDR3 DNA reads as TGTGCCAGCAGCATTTTTTCGGGACAGGGAAAACAGTATTTT. The whole variable domain, remainder taken from reference TRBV11-2 and TRBJ2-3, is EAGVAQSPRYKIIEKRQSVAFWCNPISGHATLYWYQQILGQGPKLLIQFQNNGVVDDSQLPKDRFSAERLKGVDSTLKIQPAKLEDSAVYLCASSIFSGQGKQYFGPGTRLTVL.

The chain is built from TRBV14 and TRBJ2-1; tentatively, D is TRBD2 (5 bases). Trimming pared 4 bases from V and 9 bases from J, leaving 10 bases between. This CDR3 is 12 amino acids long. Germline CDR1 is SGHDN and CDR2 is FVKESK. In nucleotides, the CDR3 is TGTGCCAGCAGCCCTATCCGGGGTGAGCAGTTCTTC. This sequence encodes CASSPIRGEQFF. Drawing the rest from reference TRBV14 and TRBJ2-1, the complete variable domain is EAGVTQFPSHSVIEKGQTVTLRCDPISGHDNLYWYRRVMGKEIKFLLHFVKESKQDESGMPNNRFLAERTGGTYSTLKVQPAELEDSGVYFCASSPIRGEQFFGPGTRLTVL.

The chain has TRBV19 and TRBJ1-6; a weak D match, TRBD1 (5 bases). The ends were cut back, 5 bases at V and 8 bases at J, with 16 bases in the middle. The germline gives CDR1 LNHDA, CDR2 SQIVND (reference sequence). The CDR3 spans 15 residues. This CDR3 is CASSDRRDGDSPLHF. Written as DNA, the CDR3 is TGTGCCAGTAGTGACCGCCGGGACGGTGATTCACCCCTCCACTTT.

The V and J genes are TRBV11-2 and TRBJ2-1; 10 bases fit TRBD2. CDR1 is SGHAT and CDR2 is FQNNGV in the germline V gene. CDR3 length: 15 amino acids. With 3 bases clipped from V and 4 bases from J, the junction kept 3 bases outside the gene matches. The DNA of the CDR3 is TGTGCCAGCAGCTTTCTAGCGGGGGAGTACAATGAGCAGTTCTTC. This translates into CASSFLAGEYNEQFF.

The chain is built from TRBV2 and TRBJ2-2; 9 bases align to TRBD1. This CDR3 is built from 15 residues. CDR1 and CDR2 (germline): SNHLY, FYNNEI. The V gene end was trimmed by 6 bases and the J gene end by 6 bases; junction bases not matched to a gene: 8. The CDR3 region is CASSRDRVGSGELFF. The CDR3 nucleotides read TGTGCCAGCAGCCGGGACAGGGTCGGGTCCGGGGAGCTGTTTTTT.

The chain employs TRBV5-1 and TRBJ2-2; 7 positions agree with TRBD1. In germline, CDR1 is SGHRS, CDR2 YFSETQ. This CDR3 is built from 15 residues. Trimming at V came to 6 bases and at J to 0 bases, leaving 5 bases not matched to a gene. This CDR3 is CASTGTDANTGELFF. Written as DNA, the CDR3 is TGCGCCAGCACGGGGACAGACGCGAACACCGGGGAGCTGTTTTTT.

The chain carries TRBV5-1 and TRBJ1-2, with a possible D match to TRBD1 (5 bases). The V gene's germline CDR1 is SGHRS and CDR2 YFSETQ. This CDR3 is 14 amino acids long. Trimming took 4 bases from V and 7 from J, leaving 17 bases between them. CDR3 nucleotide sequence: TGCGCCAGCAGCCCAAGGGACGGCGGCGGTGGCTACACCTTC. This encodes CASSPRDGGGGYTF.

The gene calls are TRBV5-1 and TRBJ1-6; 8 nucleotides match TRBD1. V shed 4 bases, J shed 8 bases, and the junction held 5 bases outside the gene matches. The germline CDR1 and CDR2 sequences are SGHRS and YFSETQ. This CDR3 contains 14 residues. This CDR3 reads CASSPGQEYSPLHF. CDR3 DNA: TGCGCCAGCAGCCCGGGACAGGAGTATTCACCCCTCCACTTT.

The chain recombines TRBV14 with TRBJ1-1, with D uncertain. The CDR3 sequence is 12 residues long. Deletions cut 0 bases from V and 11 bases from J, with 10 bases between. Germline V CDR1 and CDR2: SGHDN, FVKESK. The CDR3, as DNA: TGTGCCAGCAGCCAAGATAGGGTCAAGGCTTTCTTT. This codes for CASSQDRVKAFF.

This rearrangement joins TRBV10-1 to TRBJ2-7, with TRBD1 as a possible D gene (6 bases). CDR3 length equals 14 residues. Germline loops: CDR1 WNHNN, CDR2 SYGVQD (reference sequence). Trimming stripped 5 bases from V and 3 bases from J, with 14 bases between. CDR3 sequence: CASSRDRTVYEQYF. CDR3 sequence (DNA): TGCGCCAGCAGTCGCGACAGGACCGTCTACGAGCAGTACTTC.

The chain combines TRBV27 with TRBJ1-5, with D unclear. The CDR3 is 14 residues long. Germline V gene data show CDR1 as MNHEY and CDR2 as SMNVEV (reference sequence). V was cut by 0 bases and J by 2 bases, with 5 bases left in between. The CDR3 region is CASSLSRGNQPQHF. CDR3 sequence (DNA): TGTGCCAGCAGTTTATCTCGGGGCAATCAGCCCCAGCATTTT.